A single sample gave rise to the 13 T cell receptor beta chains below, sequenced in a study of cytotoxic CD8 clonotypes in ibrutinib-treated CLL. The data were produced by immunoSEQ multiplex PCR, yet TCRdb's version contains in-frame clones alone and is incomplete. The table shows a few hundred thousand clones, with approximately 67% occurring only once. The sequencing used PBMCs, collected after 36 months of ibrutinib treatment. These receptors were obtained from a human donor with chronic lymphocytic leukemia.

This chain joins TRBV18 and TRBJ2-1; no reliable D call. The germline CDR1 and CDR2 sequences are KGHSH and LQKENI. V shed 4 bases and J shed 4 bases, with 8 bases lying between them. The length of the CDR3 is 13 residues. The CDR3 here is CASSRTKYNEQFF. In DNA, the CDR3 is TGTGCCAGCTCACGTACTAAATACAATGAGCAGTTCTTC.

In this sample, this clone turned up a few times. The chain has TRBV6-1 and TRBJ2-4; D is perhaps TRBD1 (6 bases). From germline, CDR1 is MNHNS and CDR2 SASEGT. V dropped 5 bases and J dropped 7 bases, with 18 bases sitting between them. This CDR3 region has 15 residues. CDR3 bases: TGTGCCAGCAGTACCCGACAGGCCATAATGAACATTCAGTACTTC. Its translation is CASSTRQAIMNIQYF.

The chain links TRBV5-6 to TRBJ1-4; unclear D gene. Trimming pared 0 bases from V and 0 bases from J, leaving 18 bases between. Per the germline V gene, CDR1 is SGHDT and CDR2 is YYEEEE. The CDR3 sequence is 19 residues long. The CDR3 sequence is CASSLAVVGRVATNEKLFF. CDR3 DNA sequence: TGTGCCAGCAGCTTGGCGGTCGTGGGCAGAGTTGCAACTAATGAAAAACTGTTTTTT. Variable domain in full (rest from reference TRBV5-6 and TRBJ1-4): DAGVTQSPTHLIKTRGQQVTLRCSPKSGHDTVSWYQQALGQGPQFIFQYYEEEERQRGNFPDRFSGHQFPNYSSELNVNALLLGDSALYLCASSLAVVGRVATNEKLFFGSGTQLSVL.

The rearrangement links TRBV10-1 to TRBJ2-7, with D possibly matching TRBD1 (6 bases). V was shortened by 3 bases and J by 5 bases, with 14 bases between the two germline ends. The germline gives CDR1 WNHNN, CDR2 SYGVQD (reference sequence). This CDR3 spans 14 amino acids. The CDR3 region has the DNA TGCGCCAGCAGTGACCTACTCCGGGACAACGAGCAGTACTTC. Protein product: CASSDLLRDNEQYF.

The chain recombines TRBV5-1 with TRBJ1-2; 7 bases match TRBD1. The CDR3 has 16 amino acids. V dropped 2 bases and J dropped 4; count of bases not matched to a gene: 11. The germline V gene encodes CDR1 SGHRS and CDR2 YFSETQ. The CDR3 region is CASSFTETGYGYGYTF. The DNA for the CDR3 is TGCGCCAGCAGCTTCACTGAGACAGGGTATGGCTATGGCTACACCTTC.

CDR3 coding DNA: TGCGCCAGCAGCCCGAGGGCTCAGGGGATAAACTATGGCTACACCTTC. This codes for CASSPRAQGINYGYTF. This chain connects TRBV5-1 to TRBJ1-2, with D possibly TRBD1 on 6 matching bases. Trimming stripped 4 bases from V and 2 bases from J, with 18 bases between. Germline CDR1 is SGHRS and CDR2 is YFSETQ. The CDR3 sequence is 16 residues long.

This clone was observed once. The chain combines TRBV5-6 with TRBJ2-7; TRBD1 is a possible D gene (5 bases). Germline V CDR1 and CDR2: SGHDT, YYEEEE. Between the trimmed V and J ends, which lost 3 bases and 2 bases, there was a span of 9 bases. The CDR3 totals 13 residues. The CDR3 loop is CASSWGLTYEQYF. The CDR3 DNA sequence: TGTGCCAGCAGCTGGGGCTTAACCTACGAGCAGTACTTC.

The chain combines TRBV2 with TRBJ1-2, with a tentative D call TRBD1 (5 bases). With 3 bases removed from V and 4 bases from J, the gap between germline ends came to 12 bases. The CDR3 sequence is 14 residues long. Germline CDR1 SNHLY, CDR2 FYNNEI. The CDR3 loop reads CASSDAGRIYGYTF. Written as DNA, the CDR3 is TGTGCCAGCAGTGATGCAGGGCGCATCTATGGCTACACCTTC. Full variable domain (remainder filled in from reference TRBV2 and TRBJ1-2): EPEVTQTPSHQVTQMGQEVILRCVPISNHLYFYWYRQILGQKVEFLVSFYNNEISEKSEIFDDQFSVERPDGSNFTLKIRSTKLEDSAMYFCASSDAGRIYGYTFGSGTRLTVV.

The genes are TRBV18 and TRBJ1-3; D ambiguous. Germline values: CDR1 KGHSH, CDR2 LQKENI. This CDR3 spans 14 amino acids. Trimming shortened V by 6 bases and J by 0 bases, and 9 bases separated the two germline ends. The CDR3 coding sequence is TGTGCCAGCTCCCCAGGCGTCTCTGGAAACACCATATATTTT. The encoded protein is CASSPGVSGNTIYF.

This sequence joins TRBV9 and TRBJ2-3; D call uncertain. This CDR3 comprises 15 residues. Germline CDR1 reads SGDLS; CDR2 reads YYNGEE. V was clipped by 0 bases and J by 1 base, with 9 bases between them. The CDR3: CASSVDPGGTDTQYF. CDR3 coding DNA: TGTGCCAGCAGCGTAGACCCAGGAGGCACAGATACGCAGTATTTT.

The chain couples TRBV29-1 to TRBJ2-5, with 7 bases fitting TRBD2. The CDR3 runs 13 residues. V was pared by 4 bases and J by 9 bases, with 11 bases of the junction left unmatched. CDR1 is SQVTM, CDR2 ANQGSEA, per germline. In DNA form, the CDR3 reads TGCAGCGTTGGCGACGGGACTACTCGCGCCCAGTACTTC. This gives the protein CSVGDGTTRAQYF. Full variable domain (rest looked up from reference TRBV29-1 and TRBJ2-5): SAVISQKPSRDICQRGTSLTIQCQVDSQVTMMFWYRQQPGQSLTLIATANQGSEATYESGFVIDKFPISRPNLTFSTLTVSNMSPEDSSIYLCSVGDGTTRAQYFGPGTRLLVL.

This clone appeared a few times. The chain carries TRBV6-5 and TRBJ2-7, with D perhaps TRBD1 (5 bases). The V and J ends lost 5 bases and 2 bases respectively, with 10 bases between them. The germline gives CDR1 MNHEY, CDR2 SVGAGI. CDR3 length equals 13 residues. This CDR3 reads CASSQGNTYEQYF. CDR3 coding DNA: TGTGCCAGCAGTCAGGGAAATACCTACGAGCAGTACTTC.

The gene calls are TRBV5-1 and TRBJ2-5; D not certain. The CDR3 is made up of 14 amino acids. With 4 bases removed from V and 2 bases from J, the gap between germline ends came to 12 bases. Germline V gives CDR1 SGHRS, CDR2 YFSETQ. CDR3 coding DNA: TGCGCCAGCAGCACACGCAATGGTCAAGAGACCCAGTACTTC. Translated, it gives CASSTRNGQETQYF.